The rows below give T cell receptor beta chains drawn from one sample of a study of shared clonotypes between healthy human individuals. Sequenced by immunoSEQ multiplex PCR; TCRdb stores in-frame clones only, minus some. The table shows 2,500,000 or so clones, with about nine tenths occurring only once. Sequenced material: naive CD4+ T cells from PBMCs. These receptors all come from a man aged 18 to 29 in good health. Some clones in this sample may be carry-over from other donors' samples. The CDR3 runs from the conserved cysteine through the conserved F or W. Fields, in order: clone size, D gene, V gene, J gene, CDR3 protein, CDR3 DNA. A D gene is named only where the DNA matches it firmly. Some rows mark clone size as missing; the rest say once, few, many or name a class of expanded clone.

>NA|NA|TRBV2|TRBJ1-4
CASSEGGTNEKLFF
TGTGCCAGCAGTGAGGGGGGCACTAATGAAAAACTGTTTTTT
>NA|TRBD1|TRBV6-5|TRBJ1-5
CASSYNPTGGGPQHF
TGTGCCAGCAGTTATAACCCGACAGGGGGAGGGCCCCAGCATTTT
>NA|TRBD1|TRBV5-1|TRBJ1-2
CASSEQGQGYGYTF
TGCGCCAGCAGCGAACAGGGACAGGGATATGGCTACACCTTC
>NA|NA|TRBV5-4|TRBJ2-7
CASSTPYEQYF
TGTGCCAGCAGCACCCCATACGAGCAGTACTTC
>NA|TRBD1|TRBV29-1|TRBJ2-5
CSATQGVETQYF
TGCAGCGCTACTCAGGGGGTGGAGACCCAGTACTTC
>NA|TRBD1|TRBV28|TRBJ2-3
CASSFPTGVGDTQYF
TGTGCCAGCAGTTTCCCGACAGGGGTTGGAGATACGCAGTATTTT
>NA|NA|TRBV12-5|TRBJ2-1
CASATLGRGQQFF
TGTGCTAGTGCCACCCTGGGGAGGGGGCAGCAGTTCTTC
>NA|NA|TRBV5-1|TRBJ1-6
CASSLAFLGSPLHF
TGCGCCAGCAGCTTGGCGTTCCTGGGGTCACCCCTCCACTTT
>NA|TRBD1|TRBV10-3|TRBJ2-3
CAIWTGGRDTQYF
TGTGCCATTTGGACAGGGGGCAGAGATACGCAGTATTTT
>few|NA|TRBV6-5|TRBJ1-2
CASRGSQGYYGYTF
TGTGCCAGCAGAGGATCTCAGGGGTACTATGGCTACACCTTC
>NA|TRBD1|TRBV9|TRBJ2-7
CASSPQGNYYEQYF
TGTGCCAGCAGCCCACAGGGGAACTACTACGAGCAGTACTTC
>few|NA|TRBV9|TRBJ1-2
CASSVVSGGWGGYTF
TGTGCCAGCAGCGTAGTTTCTGGGGGCTGGGGCGGCTACACCTTC
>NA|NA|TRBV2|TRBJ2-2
CASAFMGVVTGELFF
TGTGCCAGTGCCTTTATGGGAGTGGTCACCGGGGAGCTGTTTTTT
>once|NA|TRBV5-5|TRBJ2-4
CASSLVGSLAKNIQYF
TGTGCCAGCAGCTTGGTTGGGTCCCTAGCCAAAAACATTCAGTACTTC
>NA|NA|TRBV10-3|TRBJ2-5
CAISELLEGLETQYF
TGTGCCATCAGTGAGTTGCTGGAGGGATTGGAGACCCAGTACTTC
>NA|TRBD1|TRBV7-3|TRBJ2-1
CASSRDRGNNEQFF
TGTGCCAGCAGCCGGGACAGGGGGAACAATGAGCAGTTCTTC
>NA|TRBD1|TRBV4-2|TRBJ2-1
CASSQQSGQGTYNEQFF
TGTGCCAGCAGCCAACAGTCCGGACAGGGAACCTACAATGAGCAGTTCTTC
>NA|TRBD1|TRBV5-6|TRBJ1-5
CASSIRGHSNQPQHF
TGTGCCAGCAGCATCAGGGGGCATAGCAATCAGCCCCAGCATTTT
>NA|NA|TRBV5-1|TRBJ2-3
CASSFTGTSDTQYF
TGCGCCAGCAGCTTCACCGGGACAAGCGATACGCAGTATTTT
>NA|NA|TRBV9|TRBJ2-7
CASSVAPWDEQYF
TGTGCCAGCAGCGTAGCCCCCTGGGACGAGCAGTACTTC
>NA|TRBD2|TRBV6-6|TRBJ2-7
CASRPSGRADEQYF
TGTGCCAGCAGACCGAGCGGGAGGGCCGACGAGCAGTACTTC
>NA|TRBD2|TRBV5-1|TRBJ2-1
CASSLGGRGDEQFF
TGCGCCAGCAGCTTGGGCGGGAGAGGTGATGAGCAGTTCTTC
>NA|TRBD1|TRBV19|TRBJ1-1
CASTNGVGQSNTEAFF
TGTGCCAGTACCAATGGGGTGGGACAGTCAAACACTGAAGCTTTCTTT
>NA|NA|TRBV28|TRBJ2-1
CATRGWELSYNEQFF
TGTGCCACCAGGGGTTGGGAGCTCTCCTACAATGAGCAGTTCTTC
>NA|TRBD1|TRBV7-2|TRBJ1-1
CASFQGQGGGAFF
TGTGCCAGCTTCCAGGGACAGGGAGGAGGGGCTTTCTTT
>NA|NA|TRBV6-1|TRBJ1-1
CASSEGGGGTEAFF
TGTGCCAGCAGTGAAGGGGGAGGGGGCACTGAAGCTTTCTTT
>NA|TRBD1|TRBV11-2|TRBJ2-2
CASSPGQAGELFF
TGTGCCAGCAGCCCCGGACAGGCCGGGGAGCTGTTTTTT
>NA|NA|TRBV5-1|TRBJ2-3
CASSEELDTQYF
TGCGCCAGCAGCGAAGAGCTGGATACGCAGTATTTT
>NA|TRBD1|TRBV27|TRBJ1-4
CARRDRGRKGEKLFF
TGTGCCCGCCGGGACAGGGGGCGAAAAGGGGAAAAACTGTTTTTT
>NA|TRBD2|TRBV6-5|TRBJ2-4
CASRRDYKNIQYF
TGTGCCAGCAGGAGGGACTACAAAAACATTCAGTACTTC
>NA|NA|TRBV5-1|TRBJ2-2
CASSQLPRDNGGGAGELFF
TGCGCCAGCAGCCAACTTCCCCGGGACAACGGAGGGGGGGCCGGGGAGCTGTTTTTT
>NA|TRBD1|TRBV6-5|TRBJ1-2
CASSYGSDRGYRGYTF
TGTGCCAGCAGTTACGGGTCGGACAGGGGGTATAGAGGCTACACCTTC
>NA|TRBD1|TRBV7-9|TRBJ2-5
CASSPRGQKETQYF
TGTGCCAGCAGCCCAAGGGGACAGAAAGAGACCCAGTACTTC
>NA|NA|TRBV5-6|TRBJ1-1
CASSLRPGMWRVNTEAFF
TGTGCCAGCAGCTTGAGGCCAGGGATGTGGCGGGTGAACACTGAAGCTTTCTTT
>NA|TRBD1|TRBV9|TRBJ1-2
CASSDWDRDGGDYGYTF
TGTGCCAGCAGCGACTGGGACAGGGATGGTGGGGACTATGGCTACACCTTC
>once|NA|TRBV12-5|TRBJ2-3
CASGPHPDTQYF
TGTGCTAGTGGTCCCCACCCAGATACGCAGTATTTT
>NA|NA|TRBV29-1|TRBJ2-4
CSVQLVAKNIQYF
TGCAGCGTTCAACTAGTAGCCAAAAACATTCAGTACTTC
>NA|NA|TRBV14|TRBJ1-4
CASSPGREGEKLFF
TGTGCCAGCAGCCCGGGGAGGGAGGGTGAAAAACTGTTTTTT
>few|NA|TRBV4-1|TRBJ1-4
CASSRQVTEKLFF
TGCGCCAGCAGCCGACAGGTAACTGAAAAACTGTTTTTT
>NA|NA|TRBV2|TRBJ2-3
CASRPRTESDTQYF
TGTGCCAGCAGGCCCCGGACAGAATCAGATACGCAGTATTTT
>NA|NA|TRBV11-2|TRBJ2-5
CASSAGHGFGPQETQYF
TGTGCCAGCAGCGCCGGCCATGGTTTCGGCCCTCAAGAGACCCAGTACTTC
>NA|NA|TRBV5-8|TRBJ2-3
CASSSGRKVLPSTQYF
TGTGCCAGCAGCTCCGGAAGGAAGGTGCTCCCAAGTACGCAGTATTTT
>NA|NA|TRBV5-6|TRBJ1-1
CASSLMGRGDTEAFF
TGTGCCAGCAGCTTAATGGGCAGGGGAGACACTGAAGCTTTCTTT
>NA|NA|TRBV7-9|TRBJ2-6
CASSNLYSQSGANVLTF
TGTGCCAGCAGCAATCTGTATTCCCAGTCCGGGGCCAACGTCCTGACTTTC
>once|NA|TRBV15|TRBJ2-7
CATSRGSSRVEQYF
TGTGCCACCAGCAGAGGATCAAGTCGGGTCGAGCAGTACTTC
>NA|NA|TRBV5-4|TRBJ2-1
CASSGVRRNEQFF
TGTGCCAGCAGCGGTGTCCGTCGAAATGAGCAGTTCTTC
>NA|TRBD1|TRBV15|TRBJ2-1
CATSRGQGGQFF
TGTGCCACCAGCAGGGGACAGGGAGGGCAGTTCTTC
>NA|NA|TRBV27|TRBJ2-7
CASSPLPSRNEQYF
TGTGCCAGCAGTCCCCTGCCGTCTCGGAACGAGCAGTACTTC
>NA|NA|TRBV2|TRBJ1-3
CASSDENSGNTIYF
TGTGCCAGCAGTGACGAAAACTCTGGAAACACCATATATTTT
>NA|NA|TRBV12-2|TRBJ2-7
CASHNRGSRPSSYEQYF
TGTGCAAGTCACAATAGGGGCTCACGGCCGAGCTCCTACGAGCAGTACTTC
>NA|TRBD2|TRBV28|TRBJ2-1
CASRIRKREGHPVGSYNEQFF
TGTGCCAGCAGAATCCGCAAGCGGGAGGGCCATCCGGTTGGCTCCTACAATGAGCAGTTCTTC
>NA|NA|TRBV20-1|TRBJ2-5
CSAPRYETQYF
TGCAGTGCTCCTCGGTATGAGACCCAGTACTTC
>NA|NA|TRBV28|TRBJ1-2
CASSFGVHGYTF
TGTGCCAGCAGTTTTGGGGTTCATGGCTACACCTTC
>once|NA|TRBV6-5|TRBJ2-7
CASSYSGGPYEQYF
TGTGCCAGCAGTTACTCGGGGGGCCCCTACGAGCAGTACTTC
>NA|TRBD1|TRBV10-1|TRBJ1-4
CASTDRVGEKLFF
TGCGCCAGCACGGACAGGGTTGGTGAAAAACTGTTTTTT
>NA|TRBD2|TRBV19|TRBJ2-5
CASTMVAGALGTQYF
TGTGCCAGTACGATGGTAGCGGGAGCTTTGGGGACCCAGTACTTC
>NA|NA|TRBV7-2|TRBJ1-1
CASSFPSWGYTEAFF
TGTGCCAGCAGCTTTCCATCCTGGGGGTACACTGAAGCTTTCTTT